The sample holds many counts of the clone carrying this T cell receptor beta chain. Germline V gene sequence: CDR1 SGHDN, CDR2 FVKESK. V lost 0 bases to trimming and J lost 0 bases, with 9 bases between them. CDR3 length: 16 residues. As it was prepared, the TCRbeta library received unique molecular identifiers. TCRdb analysed the PCR reads with MiXCR anew, one entry per CDR3 protein. The sample carries about 90,000 distinct CDR3 sequences, 7% to 10% recorded once. This record belongs to a study of T-cell reconstitution after alpha-beta-depleted transplantation in children. Here the sequenced sample was PBMCs from the stem cell graft donor, taken from the stem cell graft. This chain uses TRBV14 with TRBJ2-4; D might be TRBD2 (5 bases). The receptor was isolated from a human donor who donated a stem cell graft to a child with congenital amegakaryocytic thrombocytopenia. The CDR3 region is CASSQDQRLAKNIQYF. The DNA for the CDR3 is TGTGCCAGCAGCCAAGACCAGCGGCTAGCCAAAAACATTCAGTACTTC.